This TCR beta chain stems from a study of tumor-infiltrating lymphocytes in primary liver carcinoma. Germline CDR1 and CDR2: MNHNS and SASEGT. This CDR3 region has 16 residues. Unmatched junction bases numbered 17, after V lost 5 bases and J lost 8 bases. In the case of this clonotype: Its antigen is undetermined. No conserved phenylalanine or tryptophan is present at the end of the CDR3, so a read error is the likely explanation.

Unsorted bulk tissue (about 19-33 mg) underwent RNA and DNA co-extraction. Researchers generated TCR beta cDNA from about 500 ng of total RNA, relying on a constant-region primer. Slightly modified ARM-PCR with three nested multiplex PCR rounds yielded TCR beta libraries. TRBV1-TRBV30 forward primers and a C-beta reverse primer were used in the first two PCR rounds, which each ran for 9 to 10 cycles. MiXCR, applied by TCRdb to the multiplex PCR reads, yields one record per CDR3 protein. The sample carries fewer than 30,000 distinct CDR3 sequences, roughly 80% recorded once. Findings and limits, study-wide: Only about 7.5-24% of top clones spanned all five tumor regions.

The TCR sequence derives from a man between 35 and 55 years old with primary liver carcinoma and hepatitis B virus infection. This sequence joins TRBV6-1 and TRBJ2-7, with TRBD2 identical over 8 bases. Sequenced sample: liver tumor tissue from sampling region 3. Subset denoted: tumor region T3, left-lateral pole. In nucleotides, the CDR3 is TGTGCCAGCAGTCCCCCGGGACTAGTGGGAGGCGACAAGCAGTACTTA. It codes for CASSPPGLVGGDKQYL.